The rows below give T cell receptor beta chains drawn from one sample of a study of cytomegalovirus exposure and HLA in healthy donors. Some clones are missing from TCRdb's copy, which holds only in-frame ones; the method was immunoSEQ multiplex PCR. The data show about 150,000 clones, 79% seen once. Sequenced: PBMCs. Every receptor here comes from a man in his fifties or sixties in good health and CMV-seropositive. Both conserved end residues are part of each CDR3. A D gene is named only where the DNA matches it firmly. The listing skips clone size in some rows; elsewhere it reads once, few, many or a size class.

few	TRBV4-2	TRBJ1-2	TRBD1	TGTGCCAGCAGCTCCACAGGGGGGGGGCTTGGCTACACCTTC	CASSSTGGGLGYTF
.	TRBV7-9	TRBJ1-1	TRBD1	TGTGCCAGCAGATCGGACAGGGTGAACACTGAAGCTTTCTTT	CASRSDRVNTEAFF
.	TRBV28	TRBJ2-1	TRBD1	TGTGCCAGCAGTTTAAGCGGACAGGGGGCATATGAGCAGTTCTTC	CASSLSGQGAYEQFF
.	TRBV7-9	TRBJ2-7	.	TGTGCCAGCAGCGTAATAGGGGGACGATCCTACGAGCAGTACTTC	CASSVIGGRSYEQYF
.	TRBV6-1	TRBJ1-5	.	TGTGCCAGCAGTGGGCCAGGGGTCGATCAGCCCCAGCATTTT	CASSGPGVDQPQHF
.	TRBV30	TRBJ2-5	TRBD2	TGTGCCTGGAGCCCTGGGCTAGCGGGAGGAGGAGAGACCCAGTACTTC	CAWSPGLAGGGETQYF
.	TRBV6-6	TRBJ1-2	.	TGTGCCAGCAGTACCCAACAGGAGCTCCACTATGGCTACACCTTC	CASSTQQELHYGYTF
.	TRBV6-1	TRBJ1-5	.	TGTGCCAGCAGTGAAGCGCGGGCATATAGCAATCAGCCCCAGCATTTT	CASSEARAYSNQPQHF
.	TRBV5-5	TRBJ2-3	.	TGTGCCAGCAGCTTGATAGCTCGGTATAGCACAGATACGCAGTATTTT	CASSLIARYSTDTQYF
.	TRBV28	TRBJ2-3	.	TGTGCCAGCCAAGCTACGGATACGCAGTATTTT	CASQATDTQYF
few	TRBV6-1	TRBJ2-3	.	TGTGCCAGCAATAAGGAAGAGGCTGCCAACACGCAGTATTTT	CASNKEEAANTQYF
.	TRBV30	TRBJ2-7	.	TGTGCCTGGAGTGTAAAGGGAGCCCCCTACGAGCAGTACTTC	CAWSVKGAPYEQYF
.	TRBV5-1	TRBJ1-2	TRBD1	TGCGCCAGCAGCACGGGACAGCCCAACTATGGCTACACCTTC	CASSTGQPNYGYTF
.	TRBV5-1	TRBJ1-2	TRBD1	TGCGCCAGCAGCGACAGGGGGAACTATGGCTACACCTTC	CASSDRGNYGYTF
.	TRBV2	TRBJ2-1	TRBD2	TGTGCCAGCAGGGTCGGACTAGCGGGAGTCTATGAGCAGTTCTTC	CASRVGLAGVYEQFF
.	TRBV27	TRBJ1-6	.	TGTGCCAGCAGTTTTTACAGAAATAATTCACCCCTCCACTTT	CASSFYRNNSPLHF
.	TRBV5-1	TRBJ1-1	TRBD1	TGCGCCAGCAGCCGGGGGGACAGGGAGGACACTGAAGCTTTCTTT	CASSRGDREDTEAFF
.	TRBV12-5	TRBJ1-2	.	TGTGCTAGTGGTCGTAACAGGGTGACGGGGTATGGCTACACCTTC	CASGRNRVTGYGYTF
few	TRBV2	TRBJ2-7	.	TGTGCCAGCACCAGACAGGATTCGGGCGAGCAGTACTTC	CASTRQDSGEQYF
few	TRBV7-9	TRBJ2-5	TRBD1	TGTGCCAGCAGGTCACAGGGGGCGGATGGAGAGACCCAGTACTTC	CASRSQGADGETQYF
.	TRBV28	TRBJ2-5	.	TGTGCCAGCAGCCCCCAGGGGCGATGGGAGACCCAGTACTTC	CASSPQGRWETQYF
.	TRBV5-1	TRBJ1-3	.	TGCGCCAGCAGCGCCGGGGTGGGCTCTGGAAACACCATATATTTT	CASSAGVGSGNTIYF
.	TRBV11-2	TRBJ1-5	.	TGTGCCAGCAGCCAGTCGCTCAATCAGCCCCAGCATTTT	CASSQSLNQPQHF
.	TRBV7-9	TRBJ2-5	.	TGTTCCAGCAGCGAGCGGGTAGCCGAGGAGACCCAGTACTTC	CSSSERVAEETQYF
few	TRBV15	TRBJ1-4	.	TGTGCCACCAGCAGAACAAACGCGGGGTCTAGCGAAAAACTGTTTTTT	CATSRTNAGSSEKLFF
.	TRBV18	TRBJ2-6	TRBD1	TGTGCCAGCTCAGTTCGGACAGGGGGCGTAGGAGGGGCCAACGTCCTGACTTTC	CASSVRTGGVGGANVLTF
.	TRBV11-3	TRBJ2-7	.	TGTGCCAGCAGCCCACGACAGGACTCCTACGAGCAGTACTTC	CASSPRQDSYEQYF
.	TRBV11-3	TRBJ1-1	TRBD1	TGTGCCAGCAGCTCCGGACAGGAGAACACTGAAGCTTTCTTT	CASSSGQENTEAFF
.	TRBV30	TRBJ1-1	TRBD1	TGTGCCTGCGTCAGGGGGCGCGAGGTTGGAGCTTTCTTT	CACVRGREVGAFF
once	TRBV10-3	TRBJ2-1	TRBD2	TGTGCCATCAGTGACGCCTTAGAGCGGGAGGGCCGTAGTGAGCAGTTCTTC	CAISDALEREGRSEQFF
.	TRBV27	TRBJ1-3	.	TGTGCCAGCCGACGGACAGCTGGAAACACCATATATTTT	CASRRTAGNTIYF
.	TRBV18	TRBJ1-2	TRBD1	TGTGCCAGCTCAACGGGGGACAGCTATGGCTACACCTTC	CASSTGDSYGYTF
.	TRBV27	TRBJ2-7	TRBD1	TGTGCCAGCAGTCCCATCCTTGGGACAGGGAAGTTTGAGCAGTACTTC	CASSPILGTGKFEQYF
few	TRBV5-4	TRBJ1-5	.	TGTGCCAGCAGCTTCATGGGGGGAAATCAGCCCCAGCATTTT	CASSFMGGNQPQHF
once	TRBV18	TRBJ2-3	.	TGTGCCAGCTCAAAAGGGGTCACAGATACGCAGTATTTT	CASSKGVTDTQYF
.	TRBV27	TRBJ2-7	.	TGTGCCAGCAGTTTGATACAGGGACCCGAGCAGTACTTC	CASSLIQGPEQYF
.	TRBV4-1	TRBJ2-7	.	TGCGCCAGCAGCCAAAAGTTTACTCAGGGTAGAGGCTACGAGCAGTACTTC	CASSQKFTQGRGYEQYF
.	TRBV11-3	TRBJ2-3	.	TGTGCCAGCAGCTCCCAGGTAGATACGCAGTATTTT	CASSSQVDTQYF
.	TRBV5-4	TRBJ2-5	.	TGTGCCAGCCGCCTGTGGGCCGGAGAGACCCAGTACTTC	CASRLWAGETQYF
.	TRBV28	TRBJ2-3	TRBD2	TGTGCCAGCAGTTTTAGGCTAGCGGGAGCCACAGATACGCAGTATTTT	CASSFRLAGATDTQYF
.	TRBV30	TRBJ2-1	.	TGTGCCTGGAGTGCGACAATAACGGAGCAGTTCTTC	CAWSATITEQFF
.	TRBV10-1	TRBJ2-7	.	TGCGCCACCCAGAGTGGCGGGCCGACCTACGAGCAGTACTTC	CATQSGGPTYEQYF
.	TRBV19	TRBJ2-7	TRBD2	TGTGCCAGTAGTCAGTTCGGGAGGAACTACGAGCAGTACTTC	CASSQFGRNYEQYF
.	TRBV27	TRBJ2-7	TRBD1	TGTGCCAGCAGTTTATTGGGACAGGGATCCCACGAGCAGTACTTC	CASSLLGQGSHEQYF
.	TRBV7-2	TRBJ2-7	TRBD2	TGTGCCAGCAGCTTAGCCGGGAGGACTAGCGGGAGAGGGGCCTACGAGCAGTACTTC	CASSLAGRTSGRGAYEQYF
.	TRBV27	TRBJ2-1	.	TGTGCCAGCAGTCCAACAGGGCTTGAGCAGTTCTTC	CASSPTGLEQFF
.	TRBV5-4	TRBJ2-7	TRBD1	TGTGCCAGCAGCTTGGGAGGGACAGAAGACGAGCAGTACTTC	CASSLGGTEDEQYF
.	TRBV5-5	TRBJ1-1	TRBD1	TGTGCCAGCAGCTTGGGAGCAGGGGGCATTGAAGCTTTCTTT	CASSLGAGGIEAFF
.	TRBV14	TRBJ1-4	TRBD1	TGTGCCAGCAGCCGCAGGACAGGGGGCGAAAAACTGTTTTTT	CASSRRTGGEKLFF
.	TRBV10-3	TRBJ2-2	TRBD2	TGTGCCATCAGCACCGGGACTAGCGGGAACACCGGGGAGCTGTTTTTT	CAISTGTSGNTGELFF
.	TRBV30	TRBJ1-5	.	TGTGCCTGGAGTGTTGCGGCAAGCAATCAGCCCCAGCATTTT	CAWSVAASNQPQHF
.	TRBV7-9	TRBJ1-5	.	TGTGCCAGCAGCTTAGCGTCGGGTAATCAGCCCCAGCATTTT	CASSLASGNQPQHF
.	TRBV30	TRBJ2-3	.	TGTGCCTGGAGTGCAGGGTTTAGCACAGATACGCAGTATTTT	CAWSAGFSTDTQYF
.	TRBV2	TRBJ2-5	.	TGTGCCAGCAGTGGCTCCAGGCAGGCCGCCGGAACCCAGTACTTC	CASSGSRQAAGTQYF
.	TRBV9	TRBJ2-7	TRBD1	TGTGCCAGCAGCGTATCGTATGGGACAGGGGGCCACGAGCAGTACTTC	CASSVSYGTGGHEQYF
.	TRBV6-6	TRBJ1-1	.	TGTGCCAGCAGTTCGCAGGCCACTGAAGCTTTCTTT	CASSSQATEAFF